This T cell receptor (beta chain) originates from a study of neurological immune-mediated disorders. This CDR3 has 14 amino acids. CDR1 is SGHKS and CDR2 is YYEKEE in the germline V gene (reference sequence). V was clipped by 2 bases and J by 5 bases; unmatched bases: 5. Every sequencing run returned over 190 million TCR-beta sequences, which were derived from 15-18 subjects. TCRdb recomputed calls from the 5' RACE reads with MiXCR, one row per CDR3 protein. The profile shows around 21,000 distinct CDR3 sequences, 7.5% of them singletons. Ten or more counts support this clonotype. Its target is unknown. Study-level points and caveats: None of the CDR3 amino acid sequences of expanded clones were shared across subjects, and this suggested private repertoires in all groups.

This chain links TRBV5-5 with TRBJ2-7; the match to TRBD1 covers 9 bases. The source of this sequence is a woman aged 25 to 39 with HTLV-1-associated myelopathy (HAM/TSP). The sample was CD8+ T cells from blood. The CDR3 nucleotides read TGTGCCAGCAGCTTCGGGACAGGGAGAAACGAGCAGTACTTC. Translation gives CASSFGTGRNEQYF.